The clone carrying this T cell receptor (beta chain) was counted a few times. Its antigen is still unknown. This entry belongs to a study of T cells after yellow fever vaccination. Study conclusions and caveats: The presence of abundant clonotypes contaminating from the bulk population was possible in FACS-sorted repertoires. Although most clonotypes did not, a small share appeared in both CD4 and CD8 compartments. Although the secondary response was weaker, it peaked faster, at day 5 versus 15.

Via MiXCR, TCRdb re-called the 5' RACE reads, giving one row per CDR3 protein. The table records 600,000 to 750,000 distinct CDR3 sequences, roughly 12% of them present only once. The source was PBMCs, collected on the day of the yellow fever booster vaccination. The origin of this receptor is a man aged 25 to 40 who received the YFV17D yellow fever vaccine.

In DNA form, the CDR3 reads TGCAGCGTTCTTTTGGCAGGGGGAGGCTCACCCCTCCACTTT. This codes for CSVLLAGGGSPLHF. The chain has TRBV29-1 and TRBJ1-6, with 7 bases lining up with TRBD1. V was clipped by 5 bases and J by 10 bases; unmatched bases: 11. The CDR3 extends over 14 amino acids. Per the germline V gene, CDR1 is SQVTM and CDR2 is ANQGSEA.